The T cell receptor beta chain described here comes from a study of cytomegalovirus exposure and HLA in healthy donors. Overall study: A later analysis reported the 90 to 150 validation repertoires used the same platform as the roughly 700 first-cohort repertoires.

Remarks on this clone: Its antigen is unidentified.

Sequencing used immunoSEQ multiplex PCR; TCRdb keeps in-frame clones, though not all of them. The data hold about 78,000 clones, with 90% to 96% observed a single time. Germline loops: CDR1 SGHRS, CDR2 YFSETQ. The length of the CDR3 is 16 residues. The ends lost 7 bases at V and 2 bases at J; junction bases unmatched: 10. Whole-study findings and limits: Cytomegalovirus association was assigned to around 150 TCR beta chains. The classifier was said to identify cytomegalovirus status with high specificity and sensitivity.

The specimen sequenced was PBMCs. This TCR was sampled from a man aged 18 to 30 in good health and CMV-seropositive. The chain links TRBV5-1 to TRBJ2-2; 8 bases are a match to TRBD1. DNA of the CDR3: TGCGCCAGCCGAATCTCGGGACAGGCTAACACCGGGGAGCTGTTTTTT. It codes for CASRISGQANTGELFF.